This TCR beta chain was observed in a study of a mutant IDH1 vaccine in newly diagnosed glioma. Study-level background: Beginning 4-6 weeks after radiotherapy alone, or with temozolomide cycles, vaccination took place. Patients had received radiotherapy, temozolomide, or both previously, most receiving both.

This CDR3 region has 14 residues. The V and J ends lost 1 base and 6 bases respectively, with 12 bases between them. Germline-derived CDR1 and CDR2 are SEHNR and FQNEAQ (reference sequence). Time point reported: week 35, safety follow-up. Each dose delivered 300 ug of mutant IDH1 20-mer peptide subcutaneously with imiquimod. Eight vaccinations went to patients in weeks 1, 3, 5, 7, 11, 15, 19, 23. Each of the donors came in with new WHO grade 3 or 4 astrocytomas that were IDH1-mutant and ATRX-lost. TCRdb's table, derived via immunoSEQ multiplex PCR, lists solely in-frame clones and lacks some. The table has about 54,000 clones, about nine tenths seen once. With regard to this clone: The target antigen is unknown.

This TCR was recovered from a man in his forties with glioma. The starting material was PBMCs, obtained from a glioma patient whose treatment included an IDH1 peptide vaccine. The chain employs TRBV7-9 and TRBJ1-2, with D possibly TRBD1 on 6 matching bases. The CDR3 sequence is CASSLGTVPHGYTF. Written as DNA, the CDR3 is TGTGCCAGCAGCTTAGGGACAGTACCCCATGGCTACACCTTC.